The text below deals with one T cell receptor (beta chain). What it binds is unknown. It was at deep level that the assay was run. TCRdb keeps only in-frame clones here, not all; method: immunoSEQ multiplex PCR. The profile shows about 2.4 million clones, approximately 94% of them singletons. CDR3 length: 13 residues. V shed 8 bases and J shed 2 bases, with 10 bases lying between them. Germline CDR1 PRHDT, CDR2 FYEKMQ (reference sequence). The sample comes from a study of shared clonotypes between healthy human individuals. Study conclusions and caveats: The generation probabilities recorded for non-shared clonotypes fell below those of clonotypes shared by all four donors.

The specimen sequenced was naive CD4+ T cells sorted from blood. The subset: CD45RA+ positively selected. The chain couples TRBV13 to TRBJ1-3; D is unresolved. The sequence came from a man aged 18 to 30 in good health. This CDR3 is CASEEWAGNTIYF. DNA of the CDR3: TGTGCCAGCGAGGAATGGGCTGGAAACACCATATATTTT. Full variable domain (remainder filled in from reference TRBV13 and TRBJ1-3): AAGVIQSPRHLIKEKRETATLKCYPIPRHDTVYWYQQGPGQDPQFLISFYEKMQSDKGSIPDRFSAQQFSDYHSELNMSSLELGDSALYFCASEEWAGNTIYFGEGSWLTVV.